These 25 T cell receptor beta chains share one sample of origin, sequenced in a study of T cell responses to AZD1222 COVID-19 vaccine. Some clones are missing from TCRdb's copy, which holds only in-frame ones; the method was immunoSEQ multiplex PCR. The sample contains 150,000 or so clones, around 93% of which appear only once. The sample here was peripheral blood, taken 28 days after the second AZD1222 dose. These receptor sequences come from an adult who received the AZD1222 COVID-19 vaccine.

The CDR3 here is CASSLQGISYEQYF. CDR3 sequence (DNA): TGTGCCAGCAGTTTGCAGGGCATCTCCTACGAGCAGTACTTC. The gene calls are TRBV27 and TRBJ2-7; a weak D match, TRBD1 (5 bases). CDR3 length: 14 residues. Trimming stripped 3 bases from V and 0 bases from J, with 9 bases between. The germline V gene encodes CDR1 MNHEY and CDR2 SMNVEV (reference sequence).

This rearrangement joins TRBV6-1 to TRBJ2-5; D is uncertain. This CDR3 has 14 residues. V was shortened by 2 bases and J by 4 bases, with 11 bases between the two germline ends. CDR1 is MNHNS and CDR2 is SASEGT in the germline V gene. The DNA of the CDR3 is TGTGCCAGCAGTGAATCATGGGGTATAGAGACCCAGTACTTC. Translated: CASSESWGIETQYF.

This chain joins TRBV7-2 and TRBJ2-7, with D possibly TRBD2 on 6 matching bases. The CDR3 is 16 amino acids. Trimming stripped 4 bases from V and 3 bases from J, with 19 bases between. CDR1 and CDR2 (germline): SGHTA, FQGNSA. The CDR3 DNA sequence: TGTGCCAGCAGCTCCGCCGCCTCGGGACTGAACTACGAGCAGTACTTC. Translation gives CASSSAASGLNYEQYF. Combining the CDR3 with reference TRBV7-2 and TRBJ2-7 gives the whole variable domain GAGVSQSPSNKVTEKGKDVELRCDPISGHTALYWYRQSLGQGLEFLIYFQGNSAPDKSGLPSDRFSAERTGGSVSTLTIQRTQQEDSAVYLCASSSAASGLNYEQYFGPGTRLTVT.

This sequence joins TRBV29-1 and TRBJ2-3; 7 bases are shared with TRBD2. Germline V lookup: CDR1 SQVTM, CDR2 ANQGSEA. CDR3 length: 13 residues. V gave up 1 base and J gave up 9 bases; unmatched junction bases: 7. CDR3 nucleotide sequence: TGCAGCGTTGAAGTTGGCGGGAGATCAACGCAGTATTTT. It encodes CSVEVGGRSTQYF.

The V gene is TRBV10-1, the J gene TRBJ2-3, with TRBD2 matching 10 bases. Germline lookup yields CDR1 WNHNN and CDR2 SYGVQD (reference sequence). V shed 6 bases and J 2 bases; nucleotides not matched to a gene: 11. CDR3 length: 17 residues. CDR3 in DNA: TGCGCCAGCAGCTCCCCCTCACTAGCGGGGATCACAGATACGCAGTATTTT. Translated: CASSSPSLAGITDTQYF.

The V gene is TRBV7-2, the J gene TRBJ2-4; D is perhaps TRBD1 (7 bases). Trimming took 0 bases from V and 2 from J, leaving 11 bases between them. CDR1 SGHTA and CDR2 FQGNSA come from the germline V gene. The CDR3 is 16 residues long. The CDR3 DNA follows: TGTGCCAGCAGCTTAGCCGCAGGGGGGACCAAAAACATTCAGTACTTC. Amino acids: CASSLAAGGTKNIQYF.

Comment on this clone: This same CDR3 is encoded by further DNA sequences in the sample. The V and J genes are TRBV7-3 and TRBJ2-5; no clear D gene. The CDR3 has 12 residues. The germline V gene has CDR1 SGHTA and CDR2 FQGTGA. V shed 5 bases and J shed 4 bases, with 8 bases lying between them. The chain's CDR3 is CASSLNRETQYF. As DNA, the CDR3 is TGTGCCAGCAGCCTTAATCGAGAGACCCAGTACTTC.

V gene TRBV6-6 combines with J gene TRBJ1-2; D remains ambiguous. V shed 2 bases and J shed 3 bases, with 7 bases lying between them. This CDR3 is 13 amino acids long. The germline V gene encodes CDR1 MNHNY and CDR2 SVGAGI (reference sequence). Here the CDR3 reads CASSYLPDYGYTF. In DNA form, the CDR3 reads TGTGCCAGCAGTTACCTCCCCGACTATGGCTACACCTTC.

This rearrangement joins TRBV30 to TRBJ1-3, with D tentatively TRBD1 (5 bases). Germline loops: CDR1 GTSNPN, CDR2 SVGIG (reference sequence). CDR3 length: 15 residues. V was clipped by 0 bases and J by 3 bases, with 12 bases between them. DNA of the CDR3: TGTGCCTGGAGTGTAAAAGGGGTCGGTGGAAACACCATATATTTT. Translation gives CAWSVKGVGGNTIYF. The complete variable domain, with remaining parts taken from reference TRBV30 and TRBJ1-3, reads SQTIHQWPATLVQPVGSPLSLECTVEGTSNPNLYWYRQAAGRGLQLLFYSVGIGQISSEVPQNLSASRPQDRQFILSSKKLLLSDSGFYLCAWSVKGVGGNTIYFGEGSWLTVV.

The chain links TRBV9 to TRBJ2-1, with D unresolved. CDR3 length equals 15 residues. The V end lost 0 bases, the J end lost 5 bases, and 12 bases lay between the germline ends. Germline-derived CDR1 and CDR2 are SGDLS and YYNGEE. This CDR3 is CASSVAFTVDNEQFF. In DNA, the CDR3 is TGTGCCAGCAGCGTAGCTTTTACGGTGGACAATGAGCAGTTCTTC. Combining the CDR3 with reference TRBV9 and TRBJ2-1 gives the whole variable domain DSGVTQTPKHLITATGQRVTLRCSPRSGDLSVYWYQQSLDQGLQFLIQYYNGEERAKGNILERFSAQQFPDLHSELNLSSLELGDSALYFCASSVAFTVDNEQFFGPGTRLTVL.

This clone is a singleton in its sample. The chain combines TRBV4-1 with TRBJ1-5; D might be TRBD1 (5 bases). V was pared by 1 base and J by 1 base, with 8 bases between. The CDR3 is made up of 15 amino acids. From germline, CDR1 is MGHRA and CDR2 YSYEKL. In nucleotides, the CDR3 is TGCGCCAGCAGCCAAGTATGGACAAGCAATCAGCCCCAGCATTTT. This translates into CASSQVWTSNQPQHF.

J is TRBJ2-1 and V is TRBV5-6; 11 bases fit TRBD2. The length of the CDR3 is 15 residues. The V segment lost 5 bases and the J segment 6 bases; nucleotides outside the gene matches: 7. Germline lookup yields CDR1 SGHDT and CDR2 YYEEEE. The CDR3 sequence is CASRLAGGGTNEQFF. CDR3 DNA sequence: TGTGCCAGCAGGCTAGCGGGGGGCGGAACCAATGAGCAGTTCTTC. The whole variable domain, remainder taken from reference TRBV5-6 and TRBJ2-1, is DAGVTQSPTHLIKTRGQQVTLRCSPKSGHDTVSWYQQALGQGPQFIFQYYEEEERQRGNFPDRFSGHQFPNYSSELNVNALLLGDSALYLCASRLAGGGTNEQFFGPGTRLTVL.

The chain has TRBV6-5 and TRBJ1-6; 8 positions agree with TRBD1. The CDR3 has 15 amino acids. Trimming at V came to 4 bases and at J to 6 bases, leaving 5 bases not matched to a gene. The germline V gene encodes CDR1 MNHEY and CDR2 SVGAGI. The CDR3 sequence: CASSSGTGPNSPLHF. In DNA, the CDR3 is TGTGCCAGCAGTTCCGGGACAGGACCTAATTCACCCCTCCACTTT.

V is TRBV3-1 (or the pseudogene TRBV3-2) and J is TRBJ2-3; D remains ambiguous. The CDR3 is 16 amino acids. CDR1 and CDR2 (germline): LGHDT, YNNKEL (reference sequence). V was clipped by 0 bases and J by 3 bases, with 13 bases between them. The CDR3 region is CASSQDRMAGTDTQYF. The DNA of the CDR3 is TGTGCCAGCAGCCAAGATCGTATGGCAGGTACAGATACGCAGTATTTT.

In DNA form, the CDR3 reads TGTGCCAGCAGCCCAGGACAGCCCACTGGAAACACCATATATTTT. This codes for CASSPGQPTGNTIYF. The chain joins TRBV5-4 to TRBJ1-3, with TRBD1 as a possible D gene (6 bases). Germline CDR1 and CDR2: SGHNT and YYREEE (reference sequence). The CDR3 loop spans 15 amino acids. Trimming pared 4 bases from V and 2 bases from J, leaving 13 bases between.

The rearrangement links TRBV4-2 to TRBJ2-1; the match to TRBD2 covers 13 bases. With V trimmed by 3 bases and J by 4 bases, 3 bases remained unmatched. CDR3 length: 16 amino acids. Germline V CDR1 and CDR2: LGHNA, YNFKEQ. In DNA, the CDR3 is TGTGCCAGCAGCCAGCCGGGACTAGCGGGATACAATGAGCAGTTCTTC. Protein: CASSQPGLAGYNEQFF.

The chain uses TRBV5-1 and TRBJ1-6; weak D call: TRBD1 (5 bases). V was clipped by 2 bases and J by 10 bases, with 13 bases between them. The CDR3 totals 14 residues. Germline CDR1 reads SGHRS; CDR2 reads YFSETQ. CDR3 nucleotides: TGCGCCAGCAGCTTCCGGGGCTCGGGATCACCCCTCCACTTT. It specifies CASSFRGSGSPLHF.

A note on this clone: It may be a read error: a sequence one base away is much more abundant. This CDR3 is also generated by other DNA sequences in the sample. This chain links TRBV7-9 with TRBJ1-1, with D perhaps TRBD1 (5 bases). Germline V gene lookup returns CDR1 SEHNR and CDR2 FQNEAQ (reference sequence). V lost 6 bases to trimming and J lost 1 base, with 9 bases between them. The CDR3 extends over 13 amino acids. The CDR3 spells CASSTTENTEAFF. The CDR3 nucleotides read TGTGCCAGCAGTACGACAGAGAACACTGAAGCTTTCTTT.

V and J are TRBV29-1 and TRBJ2-7; 12 bases are a match to TRBD1. The CDR3 has 16 residues. The junction had 13 bases not matched to a gene; V was cut back by 5 bases and J by 5 bases. The germline gives CDR1 SQVTM, CDR2 ANQGSEA. The CDR3 loop is CSVLMPPGQGAHEQYF. CDR3 DNA sequence: TGCAGCGTTCTAATGCCCCCGGGACAGGGGGCACACGAGCAGTACTTC.

To note about this clone: The identical CDR3 is also encoded by other nucleotide sequences in the sample. The V call is TRBV5-5, the J call TRBJ2-7; D is ambiguous. The germline V gene encodes CDR1 SGHKS and CDR2 YYEKEE (reference sequence). This CDR3 spans 15 amino acids. V was pared by 0 bases and J by 0 bases, with 10 bases between. The CDR3 DNA follows: TGTGCCAGCAGCTTGGCCGGGCTCAGCTCCTACGAGCAGTACTTC. Residues: CASSLAGLSSYEQYF. The complete variable domain, with remaining parts taken from reference TRBV5-5 and TRBJ2-7, reads DAGVTQSPTHLIKTRGQQVTLRCSPISGHKSVSWYQQVLGQGPQFIFQYYEKEERGRGNFPDRFSARQFPNYSSELNVNALLLGDSALYLCASSLAGLSSYEQYFGPGTRLTVT.

The chain joins TRBV2 to TRBJ2-7; TRBD1 is a possible D gene (6 bases). The CDR3 is 14 residues long. The germline V gene has CDR1 SNHLY and CDR2 FYNNEI. Trimming stripped 6 bases from V and 0 bases from J, with 12 bases between. Here the CDR3 reads CASRFRGSSYEQYF. In DNA form, the CDR3 reads TGTGCCAGCAGGTTCAGGGGAAGCTCCTACGAGCAGTACTTC. Full variable domain (outside the CDR3, taken from reference TRBV2 and TRBJ2-7): EPEVTQTPSHQVTQMGQEVILRCVPISNHLYFYWYRQILGQKVEFLVSFYNNEISEKSEIFDDQFSVERPDGSNFTLKIRSTKLEDSAMYFCASRFRGSSYEQYFGPGTRLTVT.

The CDR3 nucleotides read TGTGCCTGGAGTGTATGGGTCCGGGAGGGCCGAACGGGCGGGGAGCTGTTTTTT. Residues: CAWSVWVREGRTGGELFF. This chain connects TRBV30 to TRBJ2-2; TRBD2 matches at 8 bases. The CDR3 length is 18 residues. The germline V gene has CDR1 GTSNPN and CDR2 SVGIG (reference sequence). Trimming took 0 bases from V and 7 from J; bases not matched to a gene: 16.

V usage is TRBV9 and J usage is TRBJ2-3; a weak D match, TRBD1 (6 bases). Germline V gene lookup returns CDR1 SGDLS and CDR2 YYNGEE. This CDR3 has 14 residues. V was shortened by 1 base and J by 6 bases, with 12 bases between the two germline ends. CDR3 residues: CASSVQLRGDTQYF. As DNA, the CDR3 is TGTGCCAGCAGCGTACAACTAAGGGGGGATACGCAGTATTTT.

The J gene is TRBJ2-3, the V gene TRBV24-1; TRBD2 matches at 12 bases. From germline, CDR1 is KGHDR and CDR2 SFDVKD. V lost 4 bases to trimming and J lost 2 bases; unmatched junction nucleotides: 3. The CDR3 spans 16 residues. CDR3 sequence: CATSDRTSGNTDTQYF. The CDR3, as DNA: TGTGCCACCAGTGACCGGACTAGCGGGAACACAGATACGCAGTATTTT.

The sample holds a few counts of this clone. The J gene is TRBJ2-7, the V gene TRBV2; TRBD1 matches at 7 bases. The CDR3 is made up of 14 amino acids. After removal of 6 bases from V and 3 bases from J, the junction contained 8 bases not matched to a gene. Germline-derived CDR1 and CDR2 are SNHLY and FYNNEI. The CDR3 loop reads CASRNPTGDYEQYF. The DNA for the CDR3 is TGTGCCAGCAGGAACCCTACAGGGGACTACGAGCAGTACTTC.